Sequencing of this TCR beta chain was carried out in a study of control samples from healthy donors and cancer patients. TCRdb's copy holds only in-frame clones and misses some; the assay was immunoSEQ multiplex PCR. The sample shows 120,000 to 150,000 clones, 91% of them seen only once. The sequence was collected from a man under 40 in good health. Specimen: blood.

The CDR3: CASSFEGSYSEQFF. The CDR3 DNA reads as TGTGCCAGCAGCTTTGAGGGTTCCTATAGTGAGCAGTTCTTC. The chain has TRBV11-3 and TRBJ2-1; TRBD2 might be the D (5 bases). Trimming left V 3 bases short and J 9 bases short, with 15 bases between. Germline loops: CDR1 SGHNT, CDR2 YENEEA. This CDR3 contains 14 residues.